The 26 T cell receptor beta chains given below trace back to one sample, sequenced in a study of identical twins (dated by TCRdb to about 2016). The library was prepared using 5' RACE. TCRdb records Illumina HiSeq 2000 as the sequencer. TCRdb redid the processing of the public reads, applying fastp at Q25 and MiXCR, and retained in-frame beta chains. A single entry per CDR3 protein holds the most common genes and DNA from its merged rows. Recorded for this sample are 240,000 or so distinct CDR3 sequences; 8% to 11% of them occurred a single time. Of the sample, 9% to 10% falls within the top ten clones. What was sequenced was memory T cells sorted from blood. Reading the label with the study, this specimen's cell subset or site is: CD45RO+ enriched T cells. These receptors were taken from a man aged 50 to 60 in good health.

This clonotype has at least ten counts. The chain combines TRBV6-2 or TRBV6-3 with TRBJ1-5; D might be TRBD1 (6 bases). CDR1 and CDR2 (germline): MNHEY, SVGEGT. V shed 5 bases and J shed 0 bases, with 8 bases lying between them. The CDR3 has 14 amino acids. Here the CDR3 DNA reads TGTGCCAGCAGTGGACAGTATAGCAATCAGCCCCAGCATTTT. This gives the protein CASSGQYSNQPQHF.

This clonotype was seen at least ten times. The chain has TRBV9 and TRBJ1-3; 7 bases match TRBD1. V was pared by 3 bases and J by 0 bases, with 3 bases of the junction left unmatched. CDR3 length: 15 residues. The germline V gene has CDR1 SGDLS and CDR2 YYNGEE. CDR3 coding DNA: TGTGCCAGCAGCGGACAGGGAAGCTCTGGAAACACCATATATTTT. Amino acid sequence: CASSGQGSSGNTIYF.

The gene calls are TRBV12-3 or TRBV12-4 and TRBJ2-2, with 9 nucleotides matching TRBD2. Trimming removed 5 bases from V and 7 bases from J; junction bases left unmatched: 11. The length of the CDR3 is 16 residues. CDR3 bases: TGTGCCAGCAGTCCGGCCGGTGCGGGGGGGTTCGGGGAGCTGTTTTTT. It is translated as CASSPAGAGGFGELFF.

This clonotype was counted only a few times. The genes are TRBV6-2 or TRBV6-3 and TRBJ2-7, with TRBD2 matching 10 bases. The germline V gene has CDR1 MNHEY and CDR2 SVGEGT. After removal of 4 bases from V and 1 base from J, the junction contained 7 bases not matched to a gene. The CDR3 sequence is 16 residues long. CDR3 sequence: CASSFPGLASSYEQYF. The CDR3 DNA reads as TGTGCCAGCAGTTTTCCGGGACTAGCGAGTTCCTACGAGCAGTACTTC.

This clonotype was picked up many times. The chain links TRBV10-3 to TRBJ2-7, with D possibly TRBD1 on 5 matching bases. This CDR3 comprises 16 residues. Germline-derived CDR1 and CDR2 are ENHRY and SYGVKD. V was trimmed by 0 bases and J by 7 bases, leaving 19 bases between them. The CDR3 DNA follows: TGTGCCATCAGTGAGTCTTCGGCAGGGTGGAGTGGGGAGCAGTACTTC. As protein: CAISESSAGWSGEQYF.

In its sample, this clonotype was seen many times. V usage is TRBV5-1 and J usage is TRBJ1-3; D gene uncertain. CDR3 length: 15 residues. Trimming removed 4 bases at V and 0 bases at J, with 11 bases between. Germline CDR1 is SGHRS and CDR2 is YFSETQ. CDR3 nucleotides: TGCGCCAGCAGCCCAGCCACCATCTCTGGAAACACCATATATTTT. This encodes CASSPATISGNTIYF.

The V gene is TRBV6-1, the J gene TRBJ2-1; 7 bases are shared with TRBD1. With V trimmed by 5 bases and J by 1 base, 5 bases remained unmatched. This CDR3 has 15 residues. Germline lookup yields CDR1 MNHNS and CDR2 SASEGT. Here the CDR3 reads CASSLLGQSYNEQFF. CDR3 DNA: TGTGCCAGCAGTCTTTTGGGACAGTCCTACAATGAGCAGTTCTTC.

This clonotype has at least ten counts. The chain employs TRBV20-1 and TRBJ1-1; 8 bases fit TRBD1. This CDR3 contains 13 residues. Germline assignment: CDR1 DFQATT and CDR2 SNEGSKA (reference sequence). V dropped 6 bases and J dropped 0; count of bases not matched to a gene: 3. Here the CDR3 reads CSAVDRVNTEAFF. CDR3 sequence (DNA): TGCAGTGCCGTGGACAGGGTGAACACTGAAGCTTTCTTT.

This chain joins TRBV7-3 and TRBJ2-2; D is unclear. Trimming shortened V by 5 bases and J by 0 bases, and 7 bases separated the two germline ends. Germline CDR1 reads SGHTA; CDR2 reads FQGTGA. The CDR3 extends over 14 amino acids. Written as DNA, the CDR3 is TGTGCCAGCAGCCCTCTAGCGAACACCGGGGAGCTGTTTTTT. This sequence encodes CASSPLANTGELFF.

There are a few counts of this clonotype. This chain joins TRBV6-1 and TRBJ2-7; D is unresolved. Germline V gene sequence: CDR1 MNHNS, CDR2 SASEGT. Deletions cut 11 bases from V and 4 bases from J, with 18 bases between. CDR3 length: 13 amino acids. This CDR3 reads CAPSSHFRYEQYF. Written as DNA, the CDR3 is TGTGCCCCCTCATCCCATTTCAGATACGAGCAGTACTTC.

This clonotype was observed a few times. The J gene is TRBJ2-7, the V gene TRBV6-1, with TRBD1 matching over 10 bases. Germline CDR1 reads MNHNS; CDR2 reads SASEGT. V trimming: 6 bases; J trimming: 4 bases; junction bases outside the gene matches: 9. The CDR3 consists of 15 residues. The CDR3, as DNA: TGTGCCAGCAGGGATCCGGGACAGGGGATTTACGAGCAGTACTTC. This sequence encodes CASRDPGQGIYEQYF.

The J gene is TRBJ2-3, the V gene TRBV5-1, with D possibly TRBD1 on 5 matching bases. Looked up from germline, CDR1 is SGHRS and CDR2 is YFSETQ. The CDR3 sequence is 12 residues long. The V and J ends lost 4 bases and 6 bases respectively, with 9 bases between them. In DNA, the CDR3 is TGCGCCAGCAGCCCGGACATGGATACGCAGTATTTT. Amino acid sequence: CASSPDMDTQYF.

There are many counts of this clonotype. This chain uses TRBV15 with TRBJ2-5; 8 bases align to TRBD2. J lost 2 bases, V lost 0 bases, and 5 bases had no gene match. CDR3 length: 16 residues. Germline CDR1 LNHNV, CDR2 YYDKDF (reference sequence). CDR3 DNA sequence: TGTGCCACCAGCAGAGATAGGGCTAGCGGGCAAGAGACCCAGTACTTC. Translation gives CATSRDRASGQETQYF.

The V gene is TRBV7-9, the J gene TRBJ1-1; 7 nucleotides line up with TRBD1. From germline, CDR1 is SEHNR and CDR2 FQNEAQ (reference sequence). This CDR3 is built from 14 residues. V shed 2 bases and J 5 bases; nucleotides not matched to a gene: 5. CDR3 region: CASSLTNRGTEAFF. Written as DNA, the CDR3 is TGTGCCAGCAGCTTAACCAACAGGGGAACTGAAGCTTTCTTT.

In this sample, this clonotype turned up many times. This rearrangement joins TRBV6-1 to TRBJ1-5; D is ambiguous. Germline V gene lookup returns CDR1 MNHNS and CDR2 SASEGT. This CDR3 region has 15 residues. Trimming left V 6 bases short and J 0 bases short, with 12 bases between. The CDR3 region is CASSRTLYSNQPQHF. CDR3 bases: TGTGCCAGCAGCCGCACTCTTTATAGCAATCAGCCCCAGCATTTT.

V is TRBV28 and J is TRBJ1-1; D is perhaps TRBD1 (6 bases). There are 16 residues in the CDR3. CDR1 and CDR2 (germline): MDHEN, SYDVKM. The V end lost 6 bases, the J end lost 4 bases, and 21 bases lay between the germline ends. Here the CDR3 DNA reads TGTGCCAGCAGCTCCGCGTCCGCGGGGGCCGGCACTGAAGCTTTCTTT. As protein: CASSSASAGAGTEAFF.

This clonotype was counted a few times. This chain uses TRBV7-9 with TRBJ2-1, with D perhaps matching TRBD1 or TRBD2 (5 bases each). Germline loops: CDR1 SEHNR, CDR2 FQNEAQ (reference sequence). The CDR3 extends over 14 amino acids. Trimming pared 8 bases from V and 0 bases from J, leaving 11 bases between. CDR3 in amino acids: CASRWGSSYNEQFF. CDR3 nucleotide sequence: TGTGCCAGCCGGTGGGGGAGCTCCTACAATGAGCAGTTCTTC.

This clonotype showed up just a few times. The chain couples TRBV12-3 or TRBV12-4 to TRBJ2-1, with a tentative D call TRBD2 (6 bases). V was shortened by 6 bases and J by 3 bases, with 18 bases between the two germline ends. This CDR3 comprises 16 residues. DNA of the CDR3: TGTGCCAGCAGCCTCCTCCCGAGGGGAGGCTACAATGAGCAGTTCTTC. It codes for CASSLLPRGGYNEQFF.

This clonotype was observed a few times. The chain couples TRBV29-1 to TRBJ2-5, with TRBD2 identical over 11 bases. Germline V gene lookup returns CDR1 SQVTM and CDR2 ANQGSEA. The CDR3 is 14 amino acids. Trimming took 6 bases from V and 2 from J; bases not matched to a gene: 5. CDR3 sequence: CSVKGTSGQETQYF. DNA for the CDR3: TGCAGCGTCAAAGGGACTAGCGGACAAGAGACCCAGTACTTC.

Here the CDR3 DNA reads TGTGCCATCTCATCTTCTGGCGATACGCAGTATTTT. It specifies CAISSSGDTQYF. V gene TRBV6-2 or TRBV6-3 combines with J gene TRBJ2-3; D unclear. Per germline, CDR1 MNHEY and CDR2 SVGEGT. V lost 10 bases and J 6 bases, leaving 14 bases between the germline ends. This CDR3 has 12 residues.

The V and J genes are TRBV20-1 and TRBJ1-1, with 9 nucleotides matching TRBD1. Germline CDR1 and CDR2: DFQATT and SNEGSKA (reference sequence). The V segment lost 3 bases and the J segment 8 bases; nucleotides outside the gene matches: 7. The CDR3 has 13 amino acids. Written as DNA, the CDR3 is TGCAGTGCTAGGGCGCGGACAGGGGTCGAAGCTTTCTTT. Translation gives CSARARTGVEAFF.

The CDR3 protein is CASSLRDQTQYF. CDR3 DNA: TGTGCCAGCAGCTTACGGGATCAGACCCAGTACTTC. This rearrangement joins TRBV7-2 to TRBJ2-5; D perhaps matches TRBD2 (5 bases). The CDR3 has 12 amino acids. Trimming left V 2 bases short and J 6 bases short, with 7 bases between. The germline gives CDR1 SGHTA, CDR2 FQGNSA.

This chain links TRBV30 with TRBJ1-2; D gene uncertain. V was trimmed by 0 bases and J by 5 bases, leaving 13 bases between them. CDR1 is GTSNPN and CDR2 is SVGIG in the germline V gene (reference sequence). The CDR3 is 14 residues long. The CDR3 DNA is TGTGCCTGGAGTGTCGGCAGACTGGGATATGGCTACACCTTC. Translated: CAWSVGRLGYGYTF.

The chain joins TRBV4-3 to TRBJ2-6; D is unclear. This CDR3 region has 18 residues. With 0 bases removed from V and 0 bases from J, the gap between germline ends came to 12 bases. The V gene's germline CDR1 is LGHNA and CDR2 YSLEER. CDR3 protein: CASSQERPFSSGANVLTF. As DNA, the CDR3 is TGCGCCAGCAGCCAAGAGCGGCCCTTTAGCTCTGGGGCCAACGTCCTGACTTTC.

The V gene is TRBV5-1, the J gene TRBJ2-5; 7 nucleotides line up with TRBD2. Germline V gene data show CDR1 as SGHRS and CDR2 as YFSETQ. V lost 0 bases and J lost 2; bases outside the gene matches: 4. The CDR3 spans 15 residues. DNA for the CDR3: TGCGCCAGCAGCTTGGGATCTAGCGGACAAGAGACCCAGTACTTC. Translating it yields CASSLGSSGQETQYF.

The CDR3 region has the DNA TGTGCCAGCAGTCCTCTAGCGGCAGCCTACGAGCAGTACTTC. Translated, it gives CASSPLAAAYEQYF. V usage is TRBV6-2 or TRBV6-3 and J usage is TRBJ2-7, with 7 bases matching TRBD2. Germline V CDR1 and CDR2: MNHEY, SVGEGT. V shed 5 bases, J shed 2 bases, and the junction held 6 bases outside the gene matches. The CDR3 contains 14 residues.